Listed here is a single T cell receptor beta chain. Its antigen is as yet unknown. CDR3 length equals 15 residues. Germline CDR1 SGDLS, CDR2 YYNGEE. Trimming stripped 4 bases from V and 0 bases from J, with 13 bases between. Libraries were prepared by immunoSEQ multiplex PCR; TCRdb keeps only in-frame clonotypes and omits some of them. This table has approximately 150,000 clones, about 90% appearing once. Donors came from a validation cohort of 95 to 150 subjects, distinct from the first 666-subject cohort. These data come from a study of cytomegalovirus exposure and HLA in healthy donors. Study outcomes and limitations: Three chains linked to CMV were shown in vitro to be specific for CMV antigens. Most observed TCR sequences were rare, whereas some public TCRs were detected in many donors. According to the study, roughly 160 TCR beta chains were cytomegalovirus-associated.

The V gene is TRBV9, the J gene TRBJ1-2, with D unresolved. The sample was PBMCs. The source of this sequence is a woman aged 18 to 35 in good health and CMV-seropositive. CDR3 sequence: CASSPPGRANYGYTF. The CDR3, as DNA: TGTGCCAGCAGCCCGCCCGGGAGGGCTAACTATGGCTACACCTTC.